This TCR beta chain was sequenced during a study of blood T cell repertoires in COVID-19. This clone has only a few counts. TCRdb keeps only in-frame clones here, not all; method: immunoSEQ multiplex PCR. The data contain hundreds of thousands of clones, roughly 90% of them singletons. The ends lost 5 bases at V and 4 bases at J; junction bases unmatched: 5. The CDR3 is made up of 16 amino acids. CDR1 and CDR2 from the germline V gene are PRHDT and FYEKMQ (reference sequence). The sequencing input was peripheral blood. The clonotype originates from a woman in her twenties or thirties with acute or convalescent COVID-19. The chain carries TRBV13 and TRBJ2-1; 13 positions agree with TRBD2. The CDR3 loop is CASSVLAGGLYNEQFF. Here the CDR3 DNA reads TGTGCCAGCAGCGTACTAGCGGGAGGGCTTTACAATGAGCAGTTCTTC.